Below, 30 T cell receptor beta chains from the same sample are listed, as sequenced in a study of blood T cell repertoires in COVID-19. This table comes from immunoSEQ multiplex PCR, and its TCRdb copy is limited to in-frame clones, with some not included. This table has some 150,000 clones, roughly 90% appearing once. The sequenced material came from peripheral blood. The receptors come from a human donor in a cohort sampled during active COVID-19.

The chain is built from TRBV7-6 and TRBJ1-4; D might be TRBD1 (6 bases). This CDR3 has 18 amino acids. V gave up 5 bases and J gave up 0 bases, with 19 bases separating them. Germline V CDR1 and CDR2: SGHVS, FNYEAQ. The CDR3 is CASSPRGGDTATNEKLFF. In nucleotides, the CDR3 is TGTGCCAGCAGCCCCCGGGGGGGGGACACTGCAACTAATGAAAAACTGTTTTTT.

This chain connects TRBV19 to TRBJ2-1, with unresolved D. The CDR3 sequence is 13 residues long. The V end was cut by 6 bases, the J end by 1 base, with 7 bases between. Germline-derived CDR1 and CDR2 are LNHDA and SQIVND (reference sequence). The CDR3 DNA sequence: TGTGCCAGTAGATCGGTTTCCTACAATGAGCAGTTCTTC. Protein sequence: CASRSVSYNEQFF.

The CDR3 loop is CASSIDLRDSGNEQFF. The CDR3, as DNA: TGTGCCAGTAGTATAGATTTACGAGACTCCGGCAATGAGCAGTTCTTC. The V call is TRBV19, the J call TRBJ2-1, with D unresolved. V lost 0 bases to trimming and J lost 6 bases, with 15 bases between them. The length of the CDR3 is 16 residues. Germline V gives CDR1 LNHDA, CDR2 SQIVND (reference sequence).

The rearrangement links TRBV19 to TRBJ2-3, with D possibly being TRBD1 (6 bases). This CDR3 is 13 amino acids long. Germline CDR1 is LNHDA and CDR2 is SQIVND (reference sequence). V was shortened by 5 bases and J by 9 bases, with 15 bases between the two germline ends. CDR3 bases: TGTGCCAGTAGTCCAACAGGGAGAAAAACGCAGTATTTT. Amino acids: CASSPTGRKTQYF.

This clone has only a few counts. The chain joins TRBV6-1 to TRBJ2-7, with 11 bases that match TRBD1. V lost 2 bases and J lost 3; bases outside the gene matches: 12. Per germline, CDR1 MNHNS and CDR2 SASEGT. The CDR3 has 18 residues. CDR3 sequence: CASSENVFRGTGGYEQYF. DNA of the CDR3: TGTGCCAGCAGTGAAAACGTTTTTCGAGGGACAGGGGGCTACGAGCAGTACTTC.

Comment on this clone: The identical CDR3 is also encoded by other nucleotide sequences in the sample. The chain joins TRBV28 to TRBJ2-1; D is possibly TRBD1 (5 bases). Germline CDR1 MDHEN, CDR2 SYDVKM. The V end lost 3 bases, the J end lost 4 bases, and 13 bases lay between the germline ends. The CDR3 loop spans 15 amino acids. CDR3 region: CASSFPRGQYNEQFF. In DNA form, the CDR3 reads TGTGCCAGCAGTTTTCCGAGAGGACAATACAATGAGCAGTTCTTC. Full variable domain (outside the CDR3, taken from reference TRBV28 and TRBJ2-1): DVKVTQSSRYLVKRTGEKVFLECVQDMDHENMFWYRQDPGLGLRLIYFSYDVKMKEKGDIPEGYSVSREKKERFSLILESASTNQTSMYLCASSFPRGQYNEQFFGPGTRLTVL.

The genes are TRBV6-6 and TRBJ1-2; 8 positions agree with TRBD1. CDR3 length: 14 amino acids. Looked up from germline, CDR1 is MNHNY and CDR2 is SVGAGI (reference sequence). With 5 bases clipped from V and 6 bases from J, the junction kept 8 bases outside the gene matches. DNA of the CDR3: TGTGCCAGCAGTCTGGACAGGGTCACAAATGGCTACACCTTC. The encoded protein is CASSLDRVTNGYTF.

As to this clone: The sample contains more than one DNA sequence encoding this CDR3. The chain has TRBV18 and TRBJ1-1; 7 bases agree with TRBD1. Germline loops: CDR1 KGHSH, CDR2 LQKENI. There are 12 residues in the CDR3. Trimming at V came to 3 bases and at J to 8 bases, leaving 3 bases not matched to a gene. CDR3 DNA: TGTGCCAGCTCACCCCGACAGGGCGAAGCTTTCTTT. This gives the protein CASSPRQGEAFF.

This chain links TRBV11-3 with TRBJ2-1; 8 nucleotides line up with TRBD1. The V gene end was trimmed by 2 bases and the J gene end by 8 bases; junction bases not matched to a gene: 11. This CDR3 has 16 residues. Germline loops: CDR1 SGHNT, CDR2 YENEEA. The CDR3 loop is CASSLTPRTGRHEQFF. CDR3 in DNA: TGTGCCAGCAGCTTAACCCCCCGGACAGGGAGGCATGAGCAGTTCTTC.

This clone was counted once. The chain is built from TRBV11-2 and TRBJ1-5; no firm D call. Germline V gene sequence: CDR1 SGHAT, CDR2 FQNNGV. The CDR3 runs 13 residues. V was pared by 1 base and J by 6 bases, with 7 bases between. The CDR3 DNA follows: TGTGCCAGCAGCTTAGGAGGGCTTCAGCCCCAGCATTTT. The encoded protein is CASSLGGLQPQHF.

The chain combines TRBV28 with TRBJ1-2; 7 bases line up with TRBD1. The germline V gene encodes CDR1 MDHEN and CDR2 SYDVKM. J lost 5 bases, V lost 7 bases, and 7 bases had no gene match. The CDR3 has 13 residues. The CDR3 reads CASTLRGRYGYTF. CDR3 DNA sequence: TGTGCCAGCACCCTCAGGGGGAGGTATGGCTACACCTTC.

The chain links TRBV4-1 to TRBJ2-7; 7 bases align to TRBD2. The V segment lost 6 bases and the J segment 2 bases; nucleotides outside the gene matches: 16. CDR1 and CDR2 (germline): MGHRA, YSYEKL. CDR3 size: 17 residues. The CDR3, as DNA: TGCGCCAGCAGTCCAAGGTCGTCGGGCGGGAGTACCTACGAGCAGTACTTC. It codes for CASSPRSSGGSTYEQYF.

DNA for the CDR3: TGTGCCAGCAGTTTGGGAGGACTAGCATCTAATGAGCAGTTCTTC. Protein sequence: CASSLGGLASNEQFF. The chain is built from TRBV28 and TRBJ2-1; the match to TRBD2 covers 8 bases. Per the germline V gene, CDR1 is MDHEN and CDR2 is SYDVKM. The CDR3 has 15 amino acids. V gave up 3 bases and J gave up 7 bases; unmatched junction bases: 8.

V is TRBV25-1 and J is TRBJ2-3, with 10 positions matching TRBD1. V trimming: 1 base; J trimming: 4 bases; junction bases outside the gene matches: 5. Per the germline V gene, CDR1 is MGHDK and CDR2 is SYGVNS. CDR3 length: 16 residues. In nucleotides, the CDR3 is TGTGCCAGCAGTGAATTGGGGACAGGGGTGGCAGATACGCAGTATTTT. It translates to CASSELGTGVADTQYF.

The rearrangement uses TRBV7-2 and TRBJ1-2; 7 bases are a match to TRBD1. Germline CDR1 and CDR2: SGHTA and FQGNSA. The junction had 12 bases not matched to a gene; V was cut back by 4 bases and J by 7 bases. This CDR3 comprises 15 residues. CDR3 coding DNA: TGTGCCAGCAGCTCATCCGGGACAGTAACGGGTGGCTACACCTTC. This encodes CASSSSGTVTGGYTF. Full variable domain (outside the CDR3, taken from reference TRBV7-2 and TRBJ1-2): GAGVSQSPSNKVTEKGKDVELRCDPISGHTALYWYRQSLGQGLEFLIYFQGNSAPDKSGLPSDRFSAERTGGSVSTLTIQRTQQEDSAVYLCASSSSGTVTGGYTFGSGTRLTVV.

This chain uses TRBV7-2 with TRBJ2-2; TRBD2 aligns across 7 bases. Germline-derived CDR1 and CDR2 are SGHTA and FQGNSA. The V and J ends lost 3 bases and 5 bases, in that order; junction bases with no gene match: 6. This CDR3 is built from 15 residues. CDR3: CASSFDPGLTGELFF. The CDR3 nucleotides read TGTGCCAGCAGCTTCGATCCGGGACTAACCGGGGAGCTGTTTTTT.

This chain links TRBV27 with TRBJ2-1, with D maybe TRBD2 (5 bases). Germline-derived CDR1 and CDR2 are MNHEY and SMNVEV (reference sequence). V gave up 3 bases and J gave up 10 bases, with 10 bases separating them. This CDR3 has 12 residues. The CDR3, as DNA: TGTGCCAGCAGTTTCCCCCCGGGGGAGCAGTTCTTC. Translating gives CASSFPPGEQFF.

The J gene is TRBJ2-3, the V gene TRBV2; D perhaps matches TRBD1 (6 bases). V was trimmed by 6 bases and J by 0 bases, leaving 10 bases between them. CDR3 length equals 14 residues. The germline V gene encodes CDR1 SNHLY and CDR2 FYNNEI. The CDR3 sequence is CASRRQASTDTQYF. Written as DNA, the CDR3 is TGTGCCAGCAGGAGACAGGCGAGCACAGATACGCAGTATTTT.

This clone was counted once. The chain joins TRBV19 to TRBJ2-7; 8 positions agree with TRBD1. The CDR3 consists of 17 residues. The J segment lost 3 bases and the V segment lost 6 bases, leaving 16 bases of the junction unmatched. Germline assignment: CDR1 LNHDA and CDR2 SQIVND (reference sequence). The CDR3 reads CASSISPTGASLYEQYF. CDR3 nucleotides: TGTGCCAGTAGCATATCTCCGACAGGGGCCTCTCTCTACGAGCAGTACTTC.

The gene calls are TRBV5-1 and TRBJ1-2; weak D call: TRBD1 (5 bases). The CDR3 contains 15 residues. V lost 0 bases, J lost 4 bases, and 13 bases lay in between. CDR1 and CDR2 from the germline V gene are SGHRS and YFSETQ. Written as DNA, the CDR3 is TGCGCCAGCAGCTTGGAAGGGGCGCCGAGCTATGGCTACACCTTC. It specifies CASSLEGAPSYGYTF.

V and J are TRBV12-3 or TRBV12-4 and TRBJ2-5, with D uncertain. Trimming stripped 3 bases from V and 1 base from J, with 6 bases between. The CDR3 runs to 13 residues. DNA for the CDR3: TGTGCCAGCAGTTTTGGGCGCCAAGAGACCCAGTACTTC. This encodes CASSFGRQETQYF.

The rearrangement joins TRBV10-3 to TRBJ2-7; 11 bases align to TRBD2. This CDR3 has 14 residues. Per germline, CDR1 ENHRY and CDR2 SYGVKD. V was pared by 10 bases and J by 1 base, with 6 bases of the junction left unmatched. The CDR3 loop reads CATSTSGASYEQYF. The CDR3 coding sequence is TGTGCCACCTCGACTAGCGGGGCTTCCTACGAGCAGTACTTC.

J is TRBJ2-3 and V is TRBV4-2, with 9 bases that match TRBD2. The germline V gene encodes CDR1 LGHNA and CDR2 YNFKEQ. V dropped 4 bases and J dropped 2; count of bases not matched to a gene: 13. The CDR3 is 18 amino acids. CDR3 loop: CASSRLHGASGDTDTQYF. The CDR3 nucleotides read TGTGCCAGCAGCCGGCTTCACGGAGCTAGCGGGGACACAGATACGCAGTATTTT.

The chain has TRBV3-1 (or the pseudogene TRBV3-2) and TRBJ1-4; TRBD1 matches 8 bases. The trim removed 3 bases at V and 4 bases at J, leaving 4 bases unmatched. The length of the CDR3 is 15 residues. Germline V gene sequence: CDR1 LGHDT, CDR2 YNNKEL (reference sequence). In nucleotides, the CDR3 is TGTGCCAGCAGCCATCTTGACAGGGGTAATGAAAAACTGTTTTTT. Encoded protein: CASSHLDRGNEKLFF.

The rearrangement links TRBV6-2 or TRBV6-3 to TRBJ2-7; a possible D gene is TRBD1 (6 bases). Germline values: CDR1 MNHEY, CDR2 SVGEGT. There are 15 residues in the CDR3. V dropped 2 bases and J dropped 0 bases, with 11 bases sitting between them. CDR3 nucleotides: TGTGCCAGCAGTTACGGGGACACCTTCTCCTACGAGCAGTACTTC. Protein sequence: CASSYGDTFSYEQYF.

This chain links TRBV25-1 with TRBJ2-2; TRBD1 matches at 7 bases. Per germline, CDR1 MGHDK and CDR2 SYGVNS. The CDR3 loop spans 15 amino acids. V was clipped by 2 bases and J by 6 bases; unmatched bases: 6. CDR3 DNA sequence: TGTGCCAGCAGTGAACTCAGTCAGGGGGCCGGGGAGCTGTTTTTT. It specifies CASSELSQGAGELFF.

V is TRBV19 and J is TRBJ2-5, with 7 bases fitting TRBD2. Germline-derived CDR1 and CDR2 are LNHDA and SQIVND (reference sequence). The CDR3 totals 12 residues. The V segment lost 4 bases and the J segment 9 bases; nucleotides outside the gene matches: 5. The CDR3 DNA reads TGTGCCAGTAGTAACCCGGCGGGGGCCCAGTACTTC. It encodes CASSNPAGAQYF.

The genes are TRBV2 and TRBJ2-1; 7 bases fit TRBD2. CDR3 size: 16 residues. From germline, CDR1 is SNHLY and CDR2 FYNNEI. Trimming at V came to 6 bases and at J to 9 bases, leaving 17 bases not matched to a gene. In DNA, the CDR3 is TGTGCCAGCAGGGGGAGGGGACTAAGGGTTCAAGGTGAGCAGTTCTTC. It translates to CASRGRGLRVQGEQFF.

The chain uses TRBV7-8 and TRBJ2-7, with D tentatively TRBD1 (6 bases). Trimming removed 5 bases from V and 2 bases from J, with 16 bases in between. From germline, CDR1 is SGHVS and CDR2 FQNEAQ. This CDR3 spans 15 amino acids. CDR3 sequence reads: CASSPGSRDTYEQYF. The CDR3 DNA is TGTGCCAGCAGCCCAGGCAGCCGGGACACCTACGAGCAGTACTTC.

The chain is built from TRBV7-8 and TRBJ2-1; D possibly corresponds to TRBD1 (6 bases). The CDR3 sequence is 14 residues long. Germline CDR1 SGHVS, CDR2 FQNEAQ. Trimming took 2 bases from V and 3 from J, leaving 8 bases between them. CDR3: CASSLQGIYNEQFF. For the CDR3, the DNA is TGTGCCAGCAGCTTACAGGGGATCTACAATGAGCAGTTCTTC. The variable domain in full, with the rest retrieved from reference TRBV7-8 and TRBJ2-1, is GAGVSQSPRYKVAKRGQDVALRCDPISGHVSLFWYQQALGQGPEFLTYFQNEAQLDKSGLPSDRFFAERPEGSVSTLKIQRTQQEDSAVYLCASSLQGIYNEQFFGPGTRLTVL.